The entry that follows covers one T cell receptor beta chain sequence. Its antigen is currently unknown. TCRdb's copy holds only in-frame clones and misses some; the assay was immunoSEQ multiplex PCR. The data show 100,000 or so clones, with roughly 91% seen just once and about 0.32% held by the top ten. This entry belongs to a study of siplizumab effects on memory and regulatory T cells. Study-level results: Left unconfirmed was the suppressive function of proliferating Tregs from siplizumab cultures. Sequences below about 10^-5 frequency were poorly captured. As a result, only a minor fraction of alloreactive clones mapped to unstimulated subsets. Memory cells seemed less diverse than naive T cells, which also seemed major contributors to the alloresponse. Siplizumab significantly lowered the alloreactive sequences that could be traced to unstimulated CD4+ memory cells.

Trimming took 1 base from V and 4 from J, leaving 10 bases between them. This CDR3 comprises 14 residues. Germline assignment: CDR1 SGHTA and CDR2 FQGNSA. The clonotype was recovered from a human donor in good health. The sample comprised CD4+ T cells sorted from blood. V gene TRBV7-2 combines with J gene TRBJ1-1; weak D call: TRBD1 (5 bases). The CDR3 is CASSLDRRATEAFF. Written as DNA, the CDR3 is TGTGCCAGCAGCTTAGATCGCAGGGCCACTGAAGCTTTCTTT.